These 31 T cell receptor beta chains were all obtained from the same sample, sequenced in a study of beta chain features in type 1 diabetes (dated 2018 in TCRdb). Libraries came from the immunoSEQ multiplex PCR assay. The entire amount of isolated RNA was reverse transcribed using the High Capacity cDNA Reverse Transcription Kit, so the sequenced TCRB transcripts were expressed ones. TCRdb took this table from immuneACCESS and kept in-frame rearrangements with V and J called. Such tables lack part of the clones; where checked against another copy, unresolved V genes explain under half of the gap, and the rest is unexplained. Here the sample has 400,000 to 600,000 clones; 25% to 35% occur a single time. More than 0.055% of the sample belongs to the ten largest clones. Sequencing used naive CD4+ T cells from blood. The cell subset or site label of this sample denotes: true naive CD4+ T cells. Receptors originate from a man younger than 30 in good health.

V and J are TRBV2 and TRBJ1-1, with 11 bases matching TRBD1. Germline lookup yields CDR1 SNHLY and CDR2 FYNNEI. V gave up 3 bases and J gave up 12 bases; unmatched junction bases: 9. The CDR3 is made up of 14 amino acids. The chain's CDR3 is CASSDGTGGLWSFF. The CDR3 nucleotides are TGTGCCAGCAGTGACGGGACAGGGGGACTCTGGTCTTTCTTT.

This clone has more than one count but fewer than ten. The V and J genes are TRBV29-1 and TRBJ2-1; TRBD2 agrees at 14 bases. Germline values: CDR1 SQVTM, CDR2 ANQGSEA. There are 15 residues in the CDR3. J lost 8 bases, V lost 4 bases, and 7 bases had no gene match. The CDR3 region has the DNA TGCAGCGTTGGACTCGGACTAGCGGGAGGCGATGAGCAGTTCTTC. It yields the protein CSVGLGLAGGDEQFF.

J is TRBJ2-1 and V is TRBV4-3, with D perhaps matching TRBD1 (6 bases). V was trimmed by 4 bases and J by 0 bases, leaving 10 bases between them. The CDR3 loop spans 15 amino acids. Germline values: CDR1 LGHNA, CDR2 YSLEER. The CDR3 DNA is TGCGCCAGCAGCCCAACAGGGAGCTCCTACAATGAGCAGTTCTTC. Its protein is CASSPTGSSYNEQFF.

V and J are TRBV28 and TRBJ2-5; D remains unclear. The CDR3 extends over 13 amino acids. Germline loops: CDR1 MDHEN, CDR2 SYDVKM. With 6 bases removed from V and 6 bases from J, the gap between germline ends came to 14 bases. The CDR3, as DNA: TGTGCCAGCAGGGCCTTCACTAAAAAGACCCAGTACTTC. This codes for CASRAFTKKTQYF.

A few counts support this clone. The CDR3 region has the DNA TGTGCCAGTCACCGTTACAGGATCTCGCAAGAGACCCAGTACTTC. Protein product: CASHRYRISQETQYF. V usage is TRBV28 and J usage is TRBJ2-5; possible D gene TRBD1, 5 bases. Per germline, CDR1 MDHEN and CDR2 SYDVKM. This CDR3 comprises 15 residues. V lost 9 bases, J lost 2 bases, and 19 bases lay in between.

CDR3 loop: CAWSAGTTAYNEQFF. In DNA, the CDR3 is TGTGCCTGGAGTGCCGGGACTACAGCTTACAATGAGCAGTTCTTC. This rearrangement joins TRBV30 to TRBJ2-1; 7 positions agree with TRBD2. CDR1 and CDR2 (germline): GTSNPN, SVGIG (reference sequence). The CDR3 has 15 residues. Trimming cost V 1 base and J 4 bases; bases outside gene matches: 7. Full variable domain (remainder filled in from reference TRBV30 and TRBJ2-1): SQTIHQWPATLVQPVGSPLSLECTVEGTSNPNLYWYRQAAGRGLQLLFYSVGIGQISSEVPQNLSASRPQDRQFILSSKKLLLSDSGFYLCAWSAGTTAYNEQFFGPGTRLTVL.

This clone has only a few counts. The chain couples TRBV29-1 to TRBJ1-1; 7 nucleotides match TRBD1. Unmatched junction bases numbered 6, after V lost 6 bases and J lost 11 bases. Germline CDR1 and CDR2: SQVTM and ANQGSEA. This CDR3 spans 10 amino acids. This CDR3 is CSVNPDRAFF. CDR3 coding DNA: TGCAGCGTGAACCCGGACAGGGCTTTCTTT.

This clone was observed a handful of times. The chain links TRBV19 to TRBJ2-1; 8 bases match TRBD2. Germline lookup yields CDR1 LNHDA and CDR2 SQIVND (reference sequence). There are 15 residues in the CDR3. V shed 3 bases and J 4 bases; nucleotides not matched to a gene: 5. CDR3 DNA sequence: TGTGCCAGTAGTATCGAGCTAGCGGGTTACAATGAGCAGTTCTTC. It is translated as CASSIELAGYNEQFF.

This clone was observed a few times. J is TRBJ2-1 and V is TRBV25-1; possibly TRBD2 for D (5 bases). CDR1 is MGHDK and CDR2 is SYGVNS in the germline V gene. Trimming took 3 bases from V and 0 from J, leaving 9 bases between them. The CDR3 extends over 15 amino acids. Written as DNA, the CDR3 is TGTGCCAGCAGTGATATCGACTACTCCTACAATGAGCAGTTCTTC. As protein: CASSDIDYSYNEQFF.

This clone showed up just a few times. The sample has other DNA sequences that encode this CDR3 too. The chain joins TRBV5-1 to TRBJ2-1; D might be TRBD2 (5 bases). The germline gives CDR1 SGHRS, CDR2 YFSETQ. V shed 5 bases and J shed 4 bases, with 7 bases lying between them. The CDR3 covers 12 residues. The CDR3 reads CASSRTYNEQFF. The CDR3, as DNA: TGCGCCAGCAGTCGGACTTACAATGAGCAGTTCTTC.

The chain has TRBV18 and TRBJ2-1; D gene ambiguous. The CDR3 extends over 14 amino acids. Germline CDR1 is KGHSH and CDR2 is LQKENI. Trimming shortened V by 1 base and J by 2 bases, and 6 bases separated the two germline ends. CDR3 sequence: CASSPLPAYNEQFF. CDR3 DNA: TGTGCCAGCTCACCACTGCCAGCCTACAATGAGCAGTTCTTC.

The rearrangement links TRBV5-4 to TRBJ1-4; D not resolved. The CDR3 covers 12 residues. V lost 0 bases and J 7 bases, leaving 4 bases between the germline ends. Looked up from germline, CDR1 is SGHNT and CDR2 is YYREEE (reference sequence). DNA of the CDR3: TGTGCCAGCAGCTTGGGGGGTGAAAAACTGTTTTTT. As protein: CASSLGGEKLFF. Supplemented by reference TRBV5-4 and TRBJ1-4, the full variable domain reads ETGVTQSPTHLIKTRGQQVTLRCSSQSGHNTVSWYQQALGQGPQFIFQYYREEENGRGNFPPRFSGLQFPNYSSELNVNALELDDSALYLCASSLGGEKLFFGSGTQLSVL.

This clone occurred a few times. J is TRBJ2-5 and V is TRBV9, with 9 bases aligning to TRBD2. The V segment lost 0 bases and the J segment 4 bases; nucleotides outside the gene matches: 4. Per germline, CDR1 SGDLS and CDR2 YYNGEE. The CDR3 is 15 residues long. For the CDR3, the DNA is TGTGCCAGCAGCGTAGACCTAGCGGGGCCAGAGACCCAGTACTTC. Residues: CASSVDLAGPETQYF.

J is TRBJ2-5 and V is TRBV18, with D possibly matching TRBD2 (6 bases). The CDR3 contains 12 residues. Germline assignment: CDR1 KGHSH and CDR2 LQKENI. The ends were cut back, 4 bases at V and 5 bases at J, with 8 bases in the middle. CDR3 amino acids: CASSRAGETQYF. CDR3 nucleotides: TGTGCCAGCTCACGGGCGGGGGAGACCCAGTACTTC.

CDR3 DNA sequence: TGTGCCAGCAGCTTAGCGTCTAACTATGGCTACACCTTC. This codes for CASSLASNYGYTF. This chain connects TRBV11-2 to TRBJ1-2; D not resolved. The CDR3 sequence is 13 residues long. Per germline, CDR1 SGHAT and CDR2 FQNNGV. Trimming removed 1 base from V and 0 bases from J, with 3 bases in between.

The table lists this clone with a few counts. V and J are TRBV29-1 and TRBJ2-5, with unresolved D. This CDR3 spans 12 amino acids. The V gene lost 5 bases and the J gene lost 5 bases, with 12 bases spanning the gap. Germline loops: CDR1 SQVTM, CDR2 ANQGSEA. CDR3 nucleotide sequence: TGCAGCGTTTATGTGGGGATCGAGACCCAGTACTTC. As protein: CSVYVGIETQYF. Full variable domain (remainder filled in from reference TRBV29-1 and TRBJ2-5): SAVISQKPSRDICQRGTSLTIQCQVDSQVTMMFWYRQQPGQSLTLIATANQGSEATYESGFVIDKFPISRPNLTFSTLTVSNMSPEDSSIYLCSVYVGIETQYFGPGTRLLVL.

Only a few counts were recorded for this clone. The chain carries TRBV7-2 and TRBJ2-1, with TRBD2 identical over 9 bases. There are 16 residues in the CDR3. Germline lookup yields CDR1 SGHTA and CDR2 FQGNSA. The V segment lost 1 base and the J segment 0 bases; nucleotides outside the gene matches: 1. The CDR3 loop is CASSLVTSGSYNEQFF. As DNA, the CDR3 is TGTGCCAGCAGCTTAGTGACTAGCGGCTCCTACAATGAGCAGTTCTTC.

CDR3 region: CASSRTRQFFNTGELFF. The CDR3 nucleotides are TGTGCCAGCAGCCGTACCCGACAGTTCTTTAACACCGGGGAGCTGTTTTTT. The chain combines TRBV25-1 with TRBJ2-2, with D possibly matching TRBD1 (5 bases). This CDR3 contains 17 residues. The ends were cut back, 6 bases at V and 2 bases at J, with 19 bases in the middle. Germline CDR1 MGHDK, CDR2 SYGVNS.

In its sample, this clone was seen a few times. A read error may account for a junction end that differs from germline. The chain is built from TRBV2 and TRBJ1-5; D is unclear. CDR1 SNHLY and CDR2 FYNNEI come from the germline V gene. This CDR3 has 13 amino acids. CDR3 amino acids: CASRDNWGQPQHF. The CDR3 coding sequence is TGTGCCAGCCGTGACAATTGGGGTCAGCCCCAGCATTTT. The full variable domain, completed using reference TRBV2 and TRBJ1-5, is EPEVTQTPSHQVTQMGQEVILRCVPISNHLYFYWYRQILGQKVEFLVSFYNNEISEKSEIFDDQFSVERPDGSNFTLKIRSTKLEDSAMYFCASRDNWGQPQHFGDGTRLSIL.

The CDR3 sequence is CAGTLEGRGGVLSGNTIYF. For the CDR3, the DNA is TGTGCCGGGACTTTGGAGGGAAGGGGAGGCGTTCTCTCTGGAAACACCATATATTTT. V is TRBV30 and J is TRBJ1-3; possibly TRBD1 for D (5 bases). Per germline, CDR1 GTSNPN and CDR2 SVGIG (reference sequence). The V and J ends lost 8 bases and 0 bases respectively, with 29 bases between them. This CDR3 spans 19 amino acids.

This clone was counted a few times. The rearrangement uses TRBV28 and TRBJ1-1, with TRBD1 identical over 10 bases. The CDR3 runs to 13 residues. The V gene end was trimmed by 8 bases and the J gene end by 1 base; junction bases not matched to a gene: 1. Germline CDR1 MDHEN, CDR2 SYDVKM. The CDR3 spells CASWDRGNTEAFF. Written as DNA, the CDR3 is TGTGCCAGCTGGGACAGGGGGAACACTGAAGCTTTCTTT.

This chain uses TRBV4-2 with TRBJ2-1; 12 bases map to TRBD2. Trimming at V came to 3 bases and at J to 3 bases, leaving 9 bases not matched to a gene. The CDR3 runs to 18 residues. Per the germline V gene, CDR1 is LGHNA and CDR2 is YNFKEQ. CDR3 coding DNA: TGTGCCAGCAGCCAGGGCCTGGGGACTAGCGGGTTCTACAATGAGCAGTTCTTC. Its protein product is CASSQGLGTSGFYNEQFF.

In its sample, this clone was seen a few times. This chain joins TRBV30 and TRBJ2-4, with D tentatively TRBD2 (5 bases). The length of the CDR3 is 12 residues. CDR1 is GTSNPN, CDR2 SVGIG, per germline (reference sequence). Trimming took 0 bases from V and 8 from J, leaving 8 bases between them. CDR3 region: CAWSVLEDIQYF. The DNA of the CDR3 is TGTGCCTGGAGTGTACTGGAGGACATTCAGTACTTC.

CDR3 residues: CASSSRQGKDTGELFF. CDR3 coding DNA: TGTGCCAGCAGCTCCCGACAGGGGAAGGACACCGGGGAGCTGTTTTTT. This chain joins TRBV7-9 and TRBJ2-2; 8 positions match TRBD1. The CDR3 covers 16 residues. The J segment lost 3 bases and the V segment lost 4 bases, leaving 7 bases of the junction unmatched. The germline gives CDR1 SEHNR, CDR2 FQNEAQ (reference sequence).

This rearrangement joins TRBV29-1 to TRBJ2-1, with TRBD2 identical over 7 bases. Per the germline V gene, CDR1 is SQVTM and CDR2 is ANQGSEA. J lost 6 bases, V lost 2 bases, and 7 bases had no gene match. CDR3 length: 14 residues. CDR3 sequence reads: CSVEREGRFNEQFF. The CDR3 DNA reads as TGCAGCGTTGAAAGGGAGGGCCGATTCAATGAGCAGTTCTTC.

The rearrangement uses TRBV2 and TRBJ2-1; 16 bases fit TRBD2. Losses at the gene ends were 6 bases for V and 7 bases for J; bases not matched to a gene: 3. The CDR3 loop spans 15 amino acids. Germline V gene sequence: CDR1 SNHLY, CDR2 FYNNEI. The CDR3 reads CASRAGLAGGNEQFF. CDR3 coding DNA: TGTGCCAGCAGGGCGGGACTAGCGGGAGGGAATGAGCAGTTCTTC.

Concerning this clone itself: Within the sample, other DNA sequences also encode this same CDR3. The genes are TRBV30 and TRBJ1-1; D is unresolved. Germline-derived CDR1 and CDR2 are GTSNPN and SVGIG (reference sequence). V lost 5 bases and J 7 bases, leaving 14 bases between the germline ends. The CDR3 runs to 12 residues. The DNA of the CDR3 is TGTGCCTGGTCGGCAGGAGTGAGTGAAGCTTTCTTT. It codes for CAWSAGVSEAFF.

V usage is TRBV7-9 and J usage is TRBJ2-7; TRBD2 aligns across 7 bases. V lost 5 bases, J lost 0 bases, and 10 bases stayed unmatched. The CDR3 contains 16 residues. Germline V gene lookup returns CDR1 SEHNR and CDR2 FQNEAQ (reference sequence). The CDR3: CASSRLSGKSSYEQYF. The DNA of the CDR3 is TGTGCCAGCAGCCGCTTAAGCGGGAAAAGCTCCTACGAGCAGTACTTC. The whole variable domain, remainder taken from reference TRBV7-9 and TRBJ2-7, is DTGVSQNPRHKITKRGQNVTFRCDPISEHNRLYWYRQTLGQGPEFLTYFQNEAQLEKSRLLSDRFSAERPKGSFSTLEIQRTEQGDSAMYLCASSRLSGKSSYEQYFGPGTRLTVT.

The genes are TRBV29-1 and TRBJ2-5; 8 nucleotides line up with TRBD1. The J call may be mistaken, given a closer DNA end match to TRBJ2-7. The CDR3 totals 12 residues. CDR1 and CDR2 from the germline V gene are SQVTM and ANQGSEA. CDR3 coding DNA: TGCAGCGTGAGGACAGGGTTCTACGAGCAGTACTTC. Amino acid sequence: CSVRTGFYEQYF.

V and J are TRBV15 and TRBJ1-2; D unclear. Germline CDR1 reads LNHNV; CDR2 reads YYDKDF (reference sequence). V shed 0 bases and J shed 8 bases, with 7 bases lying between them. The CDR3 sequence is 12 residues long. CDR3 in amino acids: CATSRDLGGYTF. The DNA of the CDR3 is TGTGCCACCAGCAGAGATTTGGGCGGCTACACCTTC.

The chain links TRBV30 to TRBJ2-7; D unclear. CDR3 length: 11 residues. The V gene's germline CDR1 is GTSNPN and CDR2 SVGIG (reference sequence). Trimming left V 0 bases short and J 12 bases short, with 12 bases between. The CDR3 here is CAWSVRAATYF. CDR3 coding DNA: TGTGCCTGGAGTGTACGGGCCGCAACGTACTTC.